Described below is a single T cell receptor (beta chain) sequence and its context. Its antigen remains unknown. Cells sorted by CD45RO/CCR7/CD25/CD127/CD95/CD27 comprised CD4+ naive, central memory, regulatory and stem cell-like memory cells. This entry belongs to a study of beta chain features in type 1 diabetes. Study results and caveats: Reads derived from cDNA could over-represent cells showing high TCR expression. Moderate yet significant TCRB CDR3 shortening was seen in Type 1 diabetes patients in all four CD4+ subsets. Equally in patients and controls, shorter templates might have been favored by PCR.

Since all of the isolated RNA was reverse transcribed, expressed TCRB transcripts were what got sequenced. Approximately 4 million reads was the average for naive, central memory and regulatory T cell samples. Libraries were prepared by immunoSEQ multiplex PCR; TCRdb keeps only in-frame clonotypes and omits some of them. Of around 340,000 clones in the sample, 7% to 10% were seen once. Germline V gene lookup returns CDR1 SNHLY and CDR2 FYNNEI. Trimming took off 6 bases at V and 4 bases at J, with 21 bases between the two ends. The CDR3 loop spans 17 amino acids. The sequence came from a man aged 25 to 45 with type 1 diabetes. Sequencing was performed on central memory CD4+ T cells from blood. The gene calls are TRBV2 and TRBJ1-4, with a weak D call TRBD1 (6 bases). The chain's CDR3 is CASSRQELGPFNEKLFF. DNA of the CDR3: TGTGCCAGCAGCAGACAGGAATTAGGCCCCTTTAATGAAAAACTGTTTTTT. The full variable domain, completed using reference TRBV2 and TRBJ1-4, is EPEVTQTPSHQVTQMGQEVILRCVPISNHLYFYWYRQILGQKVEFLVSFYNNEISEKSEIFDDQFSVERPDGSNFTLKIRSTKLEDSAMYFCASSRQELGPFNEKLFFGSGTQLSVL.